This record covers a single T cell receptor (beta chain). Original processing notes: For nucleated cells, counts were estimated from reference gene primer amplification. Measured with immunoSEQ multiplex PCR; TCRdb has only the in-frame clones, and not every one. V, J and clone size are taken as reported in that table, and D and trimming were inferred from the DNA itself. The data contain roughly 100,000 clones, around 89% of them singletons. This sample is part of a study of blood T cell repertoires in COVID-19. Across the study: Italy, Spain and the United States were the sources of the convalescent and acute COVID-19 samples.

Germline V CDR1 and CDR2: MNHEY, SMNVEV (reference sequence). V lost 3 bases and J lost 3, with 9 bases in between. This CDR3 region has 14 residues. The sequencing sample was made of peripheral blood. The clonotype comes from a woman older than 75 with acute or convalescent COVID-19. V gene TRBV27 combines with J gene TRBJ1-5; no firm D call. The CDR3 bases are TGTGCCAGCAGTTTGAGCGGCGACAATCAGCCCCAGCATTTT. This codes for CASSLSGDNQPQHF.